At least ten counts were recorded for the clone carrying this T cell receptor (beta chain). The junction and the germline gene differ at one end; a read error may be behind it. The protocol was immunoSEQ multiplex PCR, while the TCRdb copy is restricted to in-frame clones and leaves out a portion. The sample yields approximately 72,000 clones, approximately 82% seen once. Germline-derived CDR1 and CDR2 are MNHNS and SASEGT. This CDR3 is built from 11 residues. This sample was taken from a study of OX40 agonist ivuxolimab in advanced cancers. The rearrangement uses TRBV6-1 and TRBJ1-2; D is unresolved. This TCR was sampled from an adult with an advanced solid tumor such as melanoma, head and neck, liver or kidney cancer. The sequencing used CD4+ or CD8+ T cells sorted from blood, collected in a trial of the OX40 agonist ivuxolimab. The CDR3 DNA is TGTGCCAGCAGTGAAAATCCCCGCCGAGGATTC. Translation gives CASSENPRRGF.